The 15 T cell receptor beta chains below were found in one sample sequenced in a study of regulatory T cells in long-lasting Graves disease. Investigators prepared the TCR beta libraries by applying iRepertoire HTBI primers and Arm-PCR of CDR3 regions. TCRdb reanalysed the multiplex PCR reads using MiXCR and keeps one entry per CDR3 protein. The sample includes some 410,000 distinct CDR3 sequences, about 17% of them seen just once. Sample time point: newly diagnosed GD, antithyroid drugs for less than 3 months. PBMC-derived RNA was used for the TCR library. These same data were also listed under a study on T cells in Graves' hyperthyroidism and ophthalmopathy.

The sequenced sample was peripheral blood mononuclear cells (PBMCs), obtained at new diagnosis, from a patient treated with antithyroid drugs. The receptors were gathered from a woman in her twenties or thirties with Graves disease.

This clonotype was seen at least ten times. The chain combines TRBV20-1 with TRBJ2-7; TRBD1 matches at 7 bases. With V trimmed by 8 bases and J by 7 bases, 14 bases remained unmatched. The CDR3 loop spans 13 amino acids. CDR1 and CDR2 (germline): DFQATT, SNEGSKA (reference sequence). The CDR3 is CSTRQGALGEQYF. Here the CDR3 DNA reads TGCAGTACCCGACAGGGAGCTTTAGGGGAGCAGTACTTC.

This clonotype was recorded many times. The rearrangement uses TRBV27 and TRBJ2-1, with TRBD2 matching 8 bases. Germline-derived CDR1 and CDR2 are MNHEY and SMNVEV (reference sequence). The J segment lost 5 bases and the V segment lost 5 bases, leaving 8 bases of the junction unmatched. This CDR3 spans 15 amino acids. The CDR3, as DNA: TGTGCCAGCAGTCTCCGGGAAGCGGGAGACAATGAGCAGTTCTTC. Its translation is CASSLREAGDNEQFF.

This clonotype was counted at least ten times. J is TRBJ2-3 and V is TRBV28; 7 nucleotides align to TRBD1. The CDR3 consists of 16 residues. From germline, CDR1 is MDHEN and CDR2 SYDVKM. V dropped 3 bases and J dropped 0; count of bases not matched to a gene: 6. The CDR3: CASSFDRADSTDTQYF. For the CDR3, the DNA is TGTGCCAGCAGTTTCGACAGGGCGGATAGCACAGATACGCAGTATTTT.

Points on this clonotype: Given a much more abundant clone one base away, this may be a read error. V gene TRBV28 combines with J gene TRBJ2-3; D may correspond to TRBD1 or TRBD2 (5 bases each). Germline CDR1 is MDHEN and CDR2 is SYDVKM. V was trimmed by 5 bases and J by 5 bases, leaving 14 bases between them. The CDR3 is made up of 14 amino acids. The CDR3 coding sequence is TGTGCCAGCAGTGAACAGGCGGGCATAGATACGCAGTATTTT. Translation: CASSEQAGIDTQYF.

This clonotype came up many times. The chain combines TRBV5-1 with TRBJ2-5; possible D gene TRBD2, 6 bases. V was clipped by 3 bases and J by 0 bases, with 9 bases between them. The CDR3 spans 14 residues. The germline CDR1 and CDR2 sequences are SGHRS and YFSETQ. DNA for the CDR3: TGCGCCAGCAGCTCCGGACTAAACCAAGAGACCCAGTACTTC. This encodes CASSSGLNQETQYF.

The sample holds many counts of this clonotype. The CDR3 DNA is TGTGCCACCGGAGGGGGAAAAAATGAAAAACTGTTTTTT. Protein: CATGGGKNEKLFF. This chain uses TRBV24-1 with TRBJ1-4, with a possible D match to TRBD1 (6 bases). With 9 bases removed from V and 5 bases from J, the gap between germline ends came to 12 bases. CDR3 length equals 13 residues. Per germline, CDR1 KGHDR and CDR2 SFDVKD.

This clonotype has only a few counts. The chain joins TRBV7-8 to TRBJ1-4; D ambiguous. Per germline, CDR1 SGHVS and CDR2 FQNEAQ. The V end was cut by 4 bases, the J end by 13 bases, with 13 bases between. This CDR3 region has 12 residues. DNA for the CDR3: TGTGCCAGCAGCTCCGACGGTCCACCACTGTTTTTT. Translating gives CASSSDGPPLFF.

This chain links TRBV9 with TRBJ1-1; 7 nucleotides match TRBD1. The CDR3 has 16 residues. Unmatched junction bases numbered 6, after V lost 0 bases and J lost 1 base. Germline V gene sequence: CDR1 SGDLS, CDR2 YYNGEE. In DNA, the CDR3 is TGTGCCAGCAGCGTAGAGGGGGCGGGGGGGAACACTGAAGCTTTCTTT. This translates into CASSVEGAGGNTEAFF. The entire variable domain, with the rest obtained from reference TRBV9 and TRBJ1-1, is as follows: DSGVTQTPKHLITATGQRVTLRCSPRSGDLSVYWYQQSLDQGLQFLIQYYNGEERAKGNILERFSAQQFPDLHSELNLSSLELGDSALYFCASSVEGAGGNTEAFFGQGTRLTVV.

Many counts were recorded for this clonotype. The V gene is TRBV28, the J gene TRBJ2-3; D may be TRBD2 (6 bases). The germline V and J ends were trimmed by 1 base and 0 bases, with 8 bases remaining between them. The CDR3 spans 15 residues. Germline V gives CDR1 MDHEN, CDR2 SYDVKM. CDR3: CASSLFAGSTDTQYF. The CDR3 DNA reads TGTGCCAGCAGTTTATTCGCGGGAAGCACAGATACGCAGTATTTT. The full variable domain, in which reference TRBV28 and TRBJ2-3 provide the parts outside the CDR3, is DVKVTQSSRYLVKRTGEKVFLECVQDMDHENMFWYRQDPGLGLRLIYFSYDVKMKEKGDIPEGYSVSREKKERFSLILESASTNQTSMYLCASSLFAGSTDTQYFGPGTRLTVL.

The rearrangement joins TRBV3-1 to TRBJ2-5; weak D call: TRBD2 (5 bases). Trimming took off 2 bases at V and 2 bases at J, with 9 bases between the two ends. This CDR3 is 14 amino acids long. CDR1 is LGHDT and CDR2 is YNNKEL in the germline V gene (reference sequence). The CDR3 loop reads CASSQSGVQETQYF. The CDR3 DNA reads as TGTGCCAGCAGCCAATCCGGGGTGCAAGAGACCCAGTACTTC.

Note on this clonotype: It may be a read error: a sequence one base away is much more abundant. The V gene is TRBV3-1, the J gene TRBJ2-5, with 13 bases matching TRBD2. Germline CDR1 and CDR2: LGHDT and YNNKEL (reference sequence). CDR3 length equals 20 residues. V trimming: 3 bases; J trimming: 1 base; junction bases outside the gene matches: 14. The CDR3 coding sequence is TGTGCCAGCAGCCATATTACCGGGACTAGCGGGACCCTTCCCCAAGAGACCCAGTACTTC. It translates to CASSHITGTSGTLPQETQYF.

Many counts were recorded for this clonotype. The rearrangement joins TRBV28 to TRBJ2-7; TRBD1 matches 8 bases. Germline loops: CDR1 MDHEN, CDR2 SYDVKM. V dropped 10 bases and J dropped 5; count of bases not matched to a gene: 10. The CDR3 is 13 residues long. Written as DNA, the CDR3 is TGTGCCACCCGGTACAGGGGGATGGACGAGCAGTACTTC. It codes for CATRYRGMDEQYF.

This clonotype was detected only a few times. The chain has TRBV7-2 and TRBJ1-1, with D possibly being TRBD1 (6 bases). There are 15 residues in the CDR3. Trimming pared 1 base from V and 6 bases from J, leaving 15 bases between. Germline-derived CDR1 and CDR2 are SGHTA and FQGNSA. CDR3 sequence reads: CASSLVGRGSSEAFF. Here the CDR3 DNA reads TGTGCCAGCAGCTTAGTAGGCAGGGGAAGCTCTGAAGCTTTCTTT. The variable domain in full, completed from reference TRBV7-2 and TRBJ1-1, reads GAGVSQSPSNKVTEKGKDVELRCDPISGHTALYWYRQSLGQGLEFLIYFQGNSAPDKSGLPSDRFSAERTGGSVSTLTIQRTQQEDSAVYLCASSLVGRGSSEAFFGQGTRLTVV.

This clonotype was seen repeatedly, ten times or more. CDR3 in DNA: TGTGCCAGCACCCTGGATGACAGGGGTTACGGCTCTTTACCCTACAATGAGCAGTTCTTC. It is translated as CASTLDDRGYGSLPYNEQFF. This chain uses TRBV28 with TRBJ2-1; 8 nucleotides match TRBD1. The CDR3 has 20 residues. The ends lost 7 bases at V and 2 bases at J; junction bases unmatched: 22. The germline V gene encodes CDR1 MDHEN and CDR2 SYDVKM.

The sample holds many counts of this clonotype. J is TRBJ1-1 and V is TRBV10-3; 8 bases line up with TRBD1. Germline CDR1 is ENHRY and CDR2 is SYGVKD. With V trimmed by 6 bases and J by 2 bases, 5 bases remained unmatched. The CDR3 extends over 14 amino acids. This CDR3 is CAIRAGTGNTEAFF. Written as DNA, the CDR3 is TGTGCCATCAGAGCCGGGACAGGAAACACTGAAGCTTTCTTT.